This is a list of T cell receptor beta chains from one sample in a study of control samples from healthy donors and cancer patients. TCRdb's table, derived via immunoSEQ multiplex PCR, lists solely in-frame clones and lacks some. The table records more than 100,000 clones, 85% to 95% of them present only once. The sample consisted of blood. The source of these receptors is a young man in good health. Each CDR3 is given with its conserved first and last residue. D genes are given only for firm matches. Clone size is not always given. Where it is, it says once, few, many or a class for expanded clones.

CDR3: CASSPGTGGTGQPQHF
DNA: TGTGCCAGCTCACCCGGGACAGGGGGCACGGGACAGCCCCAGCATTTT
V: TRBV18
D: TRBD1
J: TRBJ1-5
size: few

CDR3: CASSPRAGGPSDTQYF
DNA: TGTGCCAGCAGCCCTCGAGCGGGGGGGCCATCAGATACGCAGTATTTT
V: TRBV9
D: TRBD2
J: TRBJ2-3
size: NA

CDR3: CASSERRGGSGANVLTF
DNA: TGTGCCAGCAGTGAAAGAAGGGGGGGCTCTGGGGCCAACGTCCTGACTTTC
V: TRBV2
D: NA
J: TRBJ2-6
size: NA

CDR3: CASSPLTVRGYTF
DNA: TGTGCCAGCTCACCACTGACAGTAAGGGGCTACACCTTC
V: TRBV18
D: NA
J: TRBJ1-2
size: NA

CDR3: CATSSVGTEETQYF
DNA: TGTGCCACCAGCAGCGTCGGGACAGAAGAGACCCAGTACTTC
V: TRBV15
D: TRBD1
J: TRBJ2-5
size: NA

CDR3: CASSPGQGGTEAFF
DNA: TGTGCCAGCAGCCCGGGACAGGGGGGGACTGAAGCTTTCTTT
V: TRBV9
D: TRBD1
J: TRBJ1-1
size: NA

CDR3: CASSEVAGNNSPLHF
DNA: TGCGCCAGCAGTGAAGTTGCAGGGAATAATTCACCCCTCCACTTT
V: TRBV10-1
D: NA
J: TRBJ1-6
size: once

CDR3: CASSLPGETQYF
DNA: TGTGCCAGCAGCCTGCCGGGGGAGACCCAGTACTTC
V: TRBV5-4
D: NA
J: TRBJ2-5
size: NA

CDR3: CSARGEGYTF
DNA: TGCAGTGCTAGGGGCGAAGGCTACACCTTC
V: TRBV20-1
D: NA
J: TRBJ1-2
size: NA

CDR3: CASSQGNSGPTDTQYF
DNA: TGTGCCAGCAGCCAAGGGAACTCCGGGCCGACAGATACGCAGTATTTT
V: TRBV4-2
D: NA
J: TRBJ2-3
size: NA

CDR3: CASSLTLGNYEQYF
DNA: TGTGCCAGCAGTTTAACCTTAGGGAACTACGAGCAGTACTTC
V: TRBV27
D: NA
J: TRBJ2-7
size: NA

CDR3: CASSPRTGSGNTIYF
DNA: TGCGCCAGCAGCCCCCGGACAGGCTCTGGAAACACCATATATTTT
V: TRBV5-1
D: TRBD1
J: TRBJ1-3
size: once

CDR3: CAWSVGQGDNSPLHF
DNA: TGTGCCTGGAGTGTTGGACAGGGTGATAATTCACCCCTCCACTTT
V: TRBV30
D: TRBD1
J: TRBJ1-6
size: NA

CDR3: CASSLLSEPGYTF
DNA: TGTGCCAGCAGCTTACTTTCAGAGCCCGGCTACACCTTC
V: TRBV6-6
D: NA
J: TRBJ1-2
size: NA

CDR3: CASSFRTGSFSGEQYF
DNA: TGCGCCAGCAGCTTCCGTACAGGGTCCTTCTCTGGGGAGCAGTACTTC
V: TRBV4-1
D: NA
J: TRBJ2-7
size: NA

CDR3: CASARQEGGTEAFF
DNA: TGTGCCAGCGCCAGACAGGAGGGAGGCACTGAAGCTTTCTTT
V: TRBV7-9
D: NA
J: TRBJ1-1
size: NA

CDR3: CASSRSLRAGYTF
DNA: TGTGCCAGCAGCCGCTCCCTACGGGCTGGCTACACCTTC
V: TRBV11-2
D: NA
J: TRBJ1-2
size: NA

CDR3: CASTPGDSSYEQYF
DNA: TGTGCCAGCACCCCCGGGGACAGCTCCTACGAGCAGTACTTC
V: TRBV6-5
D: TRBD1
J: TRBJ2-7
size: NA

CDR3: CAISTGAGYTF
DNA: TGTGCCATCAGTACAGGGGCTGGCTACACCTTC
V: TRBV10-3
D: TRBD1
J: TRBJ1-2
size: few

CDR3: CASSWAGGNQPQHF
DNA: TGTGCCAGCAGTTGGGCAGGGGGCAATCAGCCCCAGCATTTT
V: TRBV6-6
D: NA
J: TRBJ1-5
size: NA

CDR3: CASNGRTEEAFF
DNA: TGTGCCAGCAACGGGAGGACGGAAGAAGCTTTCTTT
V: TRBV7-9
D: NA
J: TRBJ1-1
size: NA

CDR3: CASSFLLAGQETQYF
DNA: TGTGCCAGCAGCTTTCTTCTAGCGGGGCAAGAGACCCAGTACTTC
V: TRBV11-2
D: TRBD2
J: TRBJ2-5
size: NA

CDR3: CAISESLLADPNQPQHF
DNA: TGTGCCATCAGTGAGTCGCTGCTGGCAGACCCGAATCAGCCCCAGCATTTT
V: TRBV10-3
D: NA
J: TRBJ1-5
size: few